Below are 32 T cell receptor beta chains sequenced from a single sample in a study of tumor and adjacent non-tumor tissue in lung cancer. The template was RNA from unsorted bulk tissue. The library came from three nested PCR rounds adapted from ARM-PCR protocols. TCRdb reanalysed the multiplex PCR reads using MiXCR and keeps one entry per CDR3 protein. The sample yields 68,000 or so distinct CDR3 sequences, roughly 56% seen once. Sequencing was done on a sample of lung tumor tissue. Receptors were obtained from a man aged 50 or older with non-small cell lung cancer.

In the case of this clonotype: A read error may be the cause here, since a much bigger clone is one base away. The rearrangement links TRBV6-5 to TRBJ1-2; a weak D match, TRBD1 (5 bases). CDR3 length: 12 residues. The germline CDR1 and CDR2 sequences are MNHEY and SVGAGI. In nucleotides, the CDR3 is TGTGCCATCAGTTTCCAGGGTTATGGCTACACCTTC. This sequence encodes CAISFQGYGYTF.

This clonotype came up a few times. V and J are TRBV5-1 and TRBJ1-1, with 7 bases lining up with TRBD1. The junction had 12 bases not matched to a gene; V was cut back by 1 base and J by 0 bases. CDR1 SGHRS and CDR2 YFSETQ come from the germline V gene. The CDR3 sequence is 18 residues long. CDR3 amino acids: CASSLRSQGRFMNTEAFF. The DNA for the CDR3 is TGCGCCAGCAGCTTGAGGTCACAGGGGCGATTCATGAACACTGAAGCTTTCTTT.

This clonotype has just one count. The V and J genes are TRBV29-1 and TRBJ2-5, with D tentatively TRBD2 (5 bases). The CDR3 extends over 15 amino acids. Germline V lookup: CDR1 SQVTM, CDR2 ANQGSEA. CDR3 region: CSIGSAGVLGETQYF. The CDR3 DNA sequence: TGCAGTATCGGATCTGCCGGGGTTCTGGGGGAGACCCAGTACTTC.

This clonotype was detected only a few times. Germline is not matched at one junction end, which may reflect a read error. This rearrangement joins TRBV7-8 to TRBJ1-5; D not resolved. Per the germline V gene, CDR1 is SGHVS and CDR2 is FQNEAQ. The CDR3 has 15 residues. The CDR3, as DNA: TGTGCCAGCAGTTTAGACGGACTGCCCGATCAGCCCCAGCATTTT. Translated: CASSLDGLPDQPQHF.

This clonotype was observed at least ten times. This sequence joins TRBV6-6 and TRBJ2-3; D is unresolved. There are 14 residues in the CDR3. Trimming pared 0 bases from V and 0 bases from J, leaving 4 bases between. Looked up from germline, CDR1 is MNHNY and CDR2 is SVGAGI (reference sequence). The CDR3 protein is CASSYSGSTDTQYF. The CDR3 nucleotides are TGTGCCAGCAGTTACTCTGGCAGCACAGATACGCAGTATTTT.

Remarks on this clonotype: At one end the junction does not follow the germline gene, possibly because of a read error. The chain combines TRBV6-5 with TRBJ1-5, with 7 nucleotides matching TRBD1. The CDR3 is 15 residues long. The germline CDR1 and CDR2 sequences are MNHEY and SVGAGI. The chain's CDR3 is CASSYTWDSSQSQHF. CDR3 bases: TGTGCCAGCAGTTACACGTGGGACAGTTCGCAGTCCCAACATTTT.

To note about this clonotype: It is likely a read error, because the conserved phenylalanine at the end of the CDR3 is missing. The V call is TRBV19, the J call TRBJ1-5, with TRBD1 matching over 9 bases. The V segment lost 9 bases and the J segment 4 bases; nucleotides outside the gene matches: 4. Per germline, CDR1 LNHDA and CDR2 SQIVND (reference sequence). The CDR3 length is 13 residues. The CDR3 reads CASKDRGNQPQHL. In DNA, the CDR3 is TGTGCCAGCAAAGACAGGGGGAATCAGCCCCAGCATCTT.

There are a few counts of this clonotype. This may arise from a read error, as a much more abundant clone is one base away. The V gene is TRBV20-1, the J gene TRBJ2-1; possible D gene TRBD2, 5 bases. CDR1 and CDR2 (germline): DFQATT, SNEGSKA (reference sequence). This CDR3 region has 15 residues. DNA for the CDR3: TGCAGTGCTCCTAGCCAATTCGGCCACTACAATGAGCGGTTCTTC. Its translation is CSAPSQFGHYNERFF.

As concerns this clonotype: One end of the junction does not line up with germline, which may come from a read error. V gene TRBV29-1 combines with J gene TRBJ2-5, with TRBD2 matching 8 bases. The germline CDR1 and CDR2 sequences are SQVTM and ANQGSEA. This CDR3 contains 15 residues. The CDR3 bases are TGCAGCAGTGGGCGGCCCAGCGGGAGCCGGGAGACCGAGTACTTC. It specifies CSSGRPSGSRETEYF.

The chain uses TRBV7-2 and TRBJ2-5, with TRBD1 matching 11 bases. V was pared by 4 bases and J by 6 bases, with 10 bases of the junction left unmatched. The CDR3 is 16 residues long. The germline V gene has CDR1 SGHTA and CDR2 FQGNSA. This CDR3 is CASSSGAGQGVKTQYF. CDR3 bases: TGTGCCAGCAGCTCCGGGGCGGGACAGGGGGTAAAGACCCAGTACTTC.

In the case of this clonotype: The junction departs from the called germline gene at one end, perhaps through a read error. This chain joins TRBV28 and TRBJ2-5, with 7 bases identical to TRBD1. CDR3 length equals 15 residues. The V gene's germline CDR1 is MDHEN and CDR2 SYDVKM. CDR3: CVSRDRDRDQETQYF. CDR3 sequence (DNA): TGTGTCAGCAGGGACCGTGACAGGGACCAAGAGACCCAGTACTTC.

As for this clonotype: The junction differs from germline at one of its ends, possibly a read error. The chain uses TRBV6-5 and TRBJ1-6; 9 nucleotides match TRBD1. Germline V lookup: CDR1 MNHEY, CDR2 SVGAGI. The CDR3 spans 14 residues. This CDR3 is CTSSCGQGTSPLHF. The CDR3 nucleotides read TGTACCAGCAGTTGCGGACAGGGGACTTCACCCCTCCACTTT.

The chain recombines TRBV4-2 with TRBJ2-3; TRBD2 aligns across 7 bases. CDR3 size: 17 residues. Trimming cost V 0 bases and J 2 bases; bases outside gene matches: 8. In germline, CDR1 is LGHNA, CDR2 YNFKEQ. Here the CDR3 reads CASSQEGRGDVTDTQYF. The CDR3 coding sequence is TGTGCCAGCAGCCAAGAGGGTCGGGGGGATGTCACAGATACGCAGTATTTT.

About this clonotype: At one end the junction does not follow the germline gene, possibly because of a read error. The chain uses TRBV5-1 and TRBJ2-5; maybe TRBD1 (6 bases). Germline V CDR1 and CDR2: SGHRS, YFSETQ. CDR3 size: 16 residues. Here the CDR3 DNA reads TGCGCCAGCTGCTTGGGACCCCAGGGACATCTAGAGACCCAGTACTTC. This gives the protein CASCLGPQGHLETQYF.

Relative to its sample, this clonotype is medium-sized. The chain combines TRBV2 with TRBJ1-1; D gene ambiguous. V lost 3 bases and J lost 5, with 7 bases in between. Looked up from germline, CDR1 is SNHLY and CDR2 is FYNNEI. This CDR3 spans 12 amino acids. The CDR3 nucleotides are TGTGCCAGCAGTGATGAGAGGACTGAAGCTTTCTTT. Its translation is CASSDERTEAFF.

By share, this clonotype ranks as medium-sized (0.01 to 0.1%). V and J are TRBV7-9 and TRBJ2-1; 7 bases are shared with TRBD1. The trim removed 5 bases at V and 9 bases at J, leaving 10 bases unmatched. Germline CDR1 and CDR2: SEHNR and FQNEAQ (reference sequence). This CDR3 contains 14 residues. For the CDR3, the DNA is TGTGCCAGCAGCCCCCGGACAGGTTTTGGTGAGCAGTTCTTC. It is translated as CASSPRTGFGEQFF.

This clonotype was recorded only once. Lacking the conserved final phenylalanine or tryptophan, this CDR3 likely reflects a read error. The rearrangement uses TRBV10-3 and TRBJ2-7, with a possible D match to TRBD2 (6 bases). Trimming removed 5 bases from V and 2 bases from J, with 25 bases in between. Germline V gives CDR1 ENHRY, CDR2 SYGVKD. This CDR3 has 18 amino acids. CDR3 in amino acids: CAISNLGTQGRLPYEQYL. In DNA form, the CDR3 reads TGTGCCATCAGTAACCTCGGGACTCAAGGTCGATTACCCTACGAGCAGTACTTA.

Points on this clonotype: A much larger clone sits a single nucleotide away, making a read error possible. The chain is built from TRBV29-1 and TRBJ2-2, with TRBD2 matching over 9 bases. CDR1 is SQVTM and CDR2 is ANQGSEA in the germline V gene. The CDR3 extends over 16 amino acids. The J segment lost 5 bases and the V segment lost 4 bases, leaving 11 bases of the junction unmatched. The chain's CDR3 is CSVGGPAGGRTGELFF. The CDR3 region has the DNA TGCAGCGTTGGGGGACCAGCGGGAGGCCGGACCGGGGAGCTGTTTTTT.

This clonotype was recorded at least ten times. This chain joins TRBV20-1 and TRBJ1-3; D ambiguous. The CDR3 runs 13 residues. V lost 3 bases and J 4 bases, leaving 10 bases between the germline ends. CDR1 and CDR2 (germline): DFQATT, SNEGSKA (reference sequence). The CDR3 coding sequence is TGCAGTGCTAGGGCGGCTTCGGGAAACACCATATATTTT. Protein sequence: CSARAASGNTIYF.

Remarks on this clonotype: A read error may produce the germline difference seen at one junction end. This chain joins TRBV6-2 or TRBV6-3 and TRBJ2-7; D gene ambiguous. CDR1 MNHEY and CDR2 SVGEGT come from the germline V gene. This CDR3 has 13 residues. The CDR3 reads CASREVVHYEQHF. Here the CDR3 DNA reads TGTGCCAGCAGAGAGGTAGTCCACTACGAGCAGCACTTC.

This clonotype was seen only a few times. One base away lies a much larger clone, so this may be a sequencing read error. The J gene is TRBJ2-7, the V gene TRBV6-6, with D uncertain. The CDR3 loop spans 13 amino acids. Per the germline V gene, CDR1 is MNHNY and CDR2 is SVGAGI (reference sequence). The CDR3 coding sequence is TGTGTCAGCAGTTACGATCGGGCGCGGGAGCAGTACTTC. Translated, it gives CVSSYDRAREQYF.

This clonotype was seen many times. The chain employs TRBV11-2 and TRBJ2-1; tentatively, D is TRBD1 (6 bases). This CDR3 is built from 16 residues. The V gene's germline CDR1 is SGHAT and CDR2 FQNNGV. Trimming took off 5 bases at V and 3 bases at J, with 17 bases between the two ends. As DNA, the CDR3 is TGTGCCAGCAGCCGTACCGGGACAAACCTCTACAATGAGCAGTTCTTC. Translated: CASSRTGTNLYNEQFF.

Comment on this clonotype: This is likely a read error, given that the CDR3 carries no conserved phenylalanine or tryptophan at its end. No DNA is shown, since the ends of the CDR3 on it are uncertain; the CDR3 is the one TCRdb lists. This chain links TRBV24-1 with TRBJ1-1; TRBD1, the table's D call, lacks a check against the DNA. Inclusive of both ends, the CDR3 amounts to 13 amino acids. Germline CDR1 is KGHDR and CDR2 is SFDVKD. Here the CDR3 reads CATRRTGSTEANS.

This clonotype was detected only a few times. The chain joins TRBV20-1 to TRBJ2-7; 12 nucleotides match TRBD2. The CDR3 consists of 16 residues. CDR1 is DFQATT, CDR2 SNEGSKA, per germline (reference sequence). J was trimmed by 1 base and V by 0 bases; bases with no gene match: 4. The CDR3: CSARDEGTSGSYEQYF. The CDR3 coding sequence is TGCAGTGCTAGAGATGAGGGGACTAGCGGGTCCTACGAGCAGTACTTC.

With respect to this clonotype: At one of its ends the junction is not consistent with the germline gene, which may arise from a read error. The chain combines TRBV24-1 with TRBJ1-4; D is unresolved. The V gene's germline CDR1 is KGHDR and CDR2 SFDVKD. This CDR3 has 12 amino acids. CDR3 sequence: CATSGQAEKLFF. The CDR3 nucleotides read TGTGCCACCAGTGGACAAGCTGAAAAGCTGTTTTTT.

This clonotype was counted many times. The chain has TRBV5-5 and TRBJ1-1, with 8 bases identical to TRBD1. The CDR3 length is 13 residues. Germline trimming cut 7 bases from V and 5 bases from J; bases unmatched to any gene: 7. CDR1 is SGHKS, CDR2 YYEKEE, per germline (reference sequence). Here the CDR3 reads CASQGQGWTEAFF. CDR3 bases: TGTGCCAGCCAAGGACAGGGATGGACTGAAGCTTTCTTT.

The rearrangement uses TRBV28 and TRBJ2-4, with D possibly TRBD2 on 6 matching bases. Looked up from germline, CDR1 is MDHEN and CDR2 is SYDVKM. V lost 5 bases and J lost 5, with 19 bases in between. The CDR3 runs to 16 residues. This chain's CDR3 is CASSAAMAGSENIQYF. The DNA for the CDR3 is TGTGCCAGCAGTGCTGCGATGGCGGGATCTGAAAACATTCAGTACTTC.

Comments on this clonotype: This may be a read error: a much more frequent sequence differs by one nucleotide. The V and J genes are TRBV6-5 and TRBJ2-7; 8 positions match TRBD2. Per the germline V gene, CDR1 is MNHEY and CDR2 is SVGAGI. This CDR3 is built from 14 residues. Losses at the gene ends were 2 bases for V and 6 bases for J; bases not matched to a gene: 6. In DNA form, the CDR3 reads TGTGCCAGCAGTTACGGGACTAGTGAGAGCGAGCAGTACTTC. This translates into CASSYGTSESEQYF.

The chain employs TRBV30 and TRBJ1-1, with D possibly being TRBD1 (6 bases). This CDR3 region has 13 residues. The V and J ends lost 4 bases and 4 bases respectively, with 13 bases between them. Germline lookup yields CDR1 GTSNPN and CDR2 SVGIG (reference sequence). The CDR3 DNA reads TGTGCCTGGATAGGACAGTGGTCCACTGAAGCTTTCTTT. Translated: CAWIGQWSTEAFF. Based on the CDR3 plus reference TRBV30 and TRBJ1-1, the full variable domain is SQTIHQWPATLVQPVGSPLSLECTVEGTSNPNLYWYRQAAGRGLQLLFYSVGIGQISSEVPQNLSASRPQDRQFILSSKKLLLSDSGFYLCAWIGQWSTEAFFGQGTRLTVV.

About this clonotype itself: An end of the junction does not agree with germline; a read error may underlie this. The chain employs TRBV11-2 and TRBJ2-6, with D possibly being TRBD1 or TRBD2 (7 bases each). The CDR3 is 16 residues long. Germline V lookup: CDR1 SGHAT, CDR2 FQNNGV. CDR3 region: CASSSGGGPGANVLTF. The CDR3 nucleotides are TGTGCAAGCAGCTCAGGGGGGGGCCCTGGGGCCAACGTCCTGACTTTC.

Of note for this clonotype: The conserved phenylalanine or tryptophan normally closing the CDR3 is absent here, so this likely arose from a read error. The chain couples TRBV6-5 to TRBJ1-5; D might be TRBD1 (5 bases). V shed 0 bases and J shed 7 bases, with 10 bases lying between them. CDR3 length: 14 amino acids. Germline V CDR1 and CDR2: MNHEY, SVGAGI. The CDR3 reads CASSYSGVRQPQHS. The CDR3 nucleotides are TGTGCCAGCAGTTACTCGGGGGTCCGCCAGCCCCAGCATTCT.

With regard to this clonotype: An end of the junction differs from the germline gene, which may be a read error. The rearrangement joins TRBV12-3 or TRBV12-4 to TRBJ2-2; tentative D call: TRBD2 (5 bases). The CDR3 is made up of 15 amino acids. CDR3 DNA sequence: TGTGCCAGCAGTCCCGAGACTTCCAGGACCGGGGAGCTGTTCTTT. This encodes CASSPETSRTGELFF.